Listed below are T cell receptor beta chains from one sample, sequenced in a study of CD8+ T cells in alopecia areata. Sequencing was performed with immunoSEQ multiplex PCR; in TCRdb, only in-frame clones are kept and a portion is missing. Among some 130,000 clones listed, around 49% were seen once. The material sequenced was CD8+ T cells sorted from blood, taken at week 0. These receptor sequences come from a human donor with alopecia areata. Each CDR3 is given with its conserved first and last residue. D genes are given only for firm matches. Only some rows state a clone size, as once, few, many or a class for expanded clones.

D	size	V	J	DNA	CDR3
.	many	TRBV7-2	TRBJ2-1	TGTGCCAGCAGCCCACCTACCCCGGCGGAGTTCTTC	CASSPPTPAEFF
TRBD1	.	TRBV7-9	TRBJ1-5	TGTGCCAGCAGCCCGGGACAGGGGCTGAATCAGCCCCAGCATTTT	CASSPGQGLNQPQHF
TRBD2	few	TRBV29-1	TRBJ2-5	TGCAGCGGTCTTGGGGGGGGGACCCAAGAGACCCAGTACTTC	CSGLGGGTQETQYF
.	.	TRBV7-9	TRBJ2-7	TGTGCCAGCAGCGCGGGCCGCGAACCCTACGAGCAGTACTTC	CASSAGREPYEQYF
.	.	TRBV30	TRBJ2-5	TGTGCCTGGAGTGTAGTGGGGCGGGAGACCCAGTACTTC	CAWSVVGRETQYF
.	once	TRBV2	TRBJ2-5	TGTGCCAGCCTGGGGGACTCCCCCGGACGGGAGACCCAGTACTTC	CASLGDSPGRETQYF
.	few	TRBV5-6	TRBJ2-2	TGTGCCAGCTCTTACAACACCGGGGAGCTGTTTTTT	CASSYNTGELFF
.	.	TRBV27	TRBJ1-2	TGTGCCAGCACCCTAAGGGGGGACGGTAACTATGGCTACACCTTC	CASTLRGDGNYGYTF
.	.	TRBV5-4	TRBJ2-5	TGTGCCAGCAGCCTGGACGGAGAATATGGGGAGACCCAGTACTTC	CASSLDGEYGETQYF
.	.	TRBV30	TRBJ1-2	TGTGCCTGGAGTGACGGCGTTAACTATGGCTACACCTTC	CAWSDGVNYGYTF
TRBD2	.	TRBV6-5	TRBJ2-7	TGTGCCAGCAGCTGGCGGGGGTACGAGCAGTACTTC	CASSWRGYEQYF
TRBD2	.	TRBV11-2	TRBJ2-5	TGTGCCAGCACCCTAAACGGCGGGGGGGCAGGGGAGACCCAGTACTTC	CASTLNGGGAGETQYF
TRBD1	few	TRBV4-1	TRBJ2-7	TGCGCCAGCAGCCAAGGACAGGGTGAAGGCTACGAGCAGTACTTC	CASSQGQGEGYEQYF
TRBD2	many	TRBV7-9	TRBJ2-3	TGTGCCAGCAGCGGTCCGGGGGGGACTAGCCCCCCAGATACGCAGTATTTT	CASSGPGGTSPPDTQYF
.	once	TRBV30	TRBJ1-2	TGTGCCTGGTTGGGGAACCATGGCTACACCTTC	CAWLGNHGYTF
TRBD1	.	TRBV29-1	TRBJ2-7	TGCAGCGTTGATGGGACAGGGGGCTACGAGCAGTACTTC	CSVDGTGGYEQYF
.	.	TRBV4-1	TRBJ1-5	TGCGCCAGCAGCCAAGAGGGGTCTCAGCCCCAGCATTTT	CASSQEGSQPQHF
.	.	TRBV5-1	TRBJ2-7	TGCGCCAGCAGCCCCCTAGGACACTCCTACGAGCAGTACTTC	CASSPLGHSYEQYF
TRBD1	.	TRBV13	TRBJ1-1	TGTGCCACTTCGGGACAGGAGAAATTTGAAGCTTTCTTT	CATSGQEKFEAFF
TRBD2	few	TRBV6-5	TRBJ2-5	TGTGCCAGCAGCCAGACTAGCGGGGGGCCGGAGACCCAGTACTTC	CASSQTSGGPETQYF
TRBD1	.	TRBV13	TRBJ2-1	TGTGCCAGCAGCAACCAGGGGGATGAGCAGTTCTTC	CASSNQGDEQFF
.	.	TRBV11-2	TRBJ1-1	TGTGCCAGCAGCTTGGGACCGGGGGCGGGCACTGAAGCTTTCTTT	CASSLGPGAGTEAFF
.	.	TRBV5-1	TRBJ1-1	TGCGCCAGCCAGCAGGGGAGGAACACTGAAGCTTTCTTT	CASQQGRNTEAFF
.	.	TRBV30	TRBJ1-1	TGTGCCTGGAGTGTAAGTGGCACTGAAGCTTTCTTT	CAWSVSGTEAFF
.	few	TRBV19	TRBJ2-7	TGTGCCAGTAGTATCGCAGGACCGGGGTACTACGAGCAGTACTTC	CASSIAGPGYYEQYF
.	.	TRBV30	TRBJ2-3	TGTGCCTGGAGTGTAGTGGGGCTAGGCACAGATACGCAGTATTTT	CAWSVVGLGTDTQYF
.	.	TRBV27	TRBJ2-5	TGTGCCAGCAGTTTATTGGGAACAGGGGAGACCCAGTACTTC	CASSLLGTGETQYF
.	.	TRBV4-2	TRBJ1-5	TGTGCCAGCAGCCAGTACAGGGATAGTAAGCCCCAGCATTTT	CASSQYRDSKPQHF
.	.	TRBV6-5	TRBJ2-3	TGTGCCAGCAGTTACTCTCTTGGGGAATTCGCAGATACGCAGTATTTT	CASSYSLGEFADTQYF
.	few	TRBV27	TRBJ1-5	TGTGCCAGCAGTGCCAACTGGGGGGAAAGCAATCAGCCCCAGCATTTT	CASSANWGESNQPQHF
.	.	TRBV29-1	TRBJ2-1	TGCAGCGTTAAATCCTCTTGGAATGAGCAGTTCTTC	CSVKSSWNEQFF
.	.	TRBV5-6	TRBJ2-7	TGTGCCAGCAGCTTGTGGGCGGGATCCTACGAGCAGTACTTC	CASSLWAGSYEQYF
TRBD2	few	TRBV7-3	TRBJ2-1	TGTGCCAGCAGCTTCATGAAGCGGGGATTCAATGAGCAGTTCTTC	CASSFMKRGFNEQFF
.	.	TRBV27	TRBJ1-5	TGTGCCAGCAGTTTTGGAGGGAATCAGCCCCAGCATTTT	CASSFGGNQPQHF
TRBD1	.	TRBV10-3	TRBJ1-2	TGTGCCATCAGTGAGTCCCTCGACAGGGTCGATTACACCTTC	CAISESLDRVDYTF
TRBD2	.	TRBV2	TRBJ2-5	TGTGCCAGCAGCGAGGGGACTAGCGGGGGGGTTGAGACCCAGTACTTC	CASSEGTSGGVETQYF
TRBD2	.	TRBV9	TRBJ2-1	TGTGCCAGCGGGTGGGGGACTAGCGGCTACAATGAGCAGTTCTTC	CASGWGTSGYNEQFF
TRBD1	few	TRBV10-3	TRBJ2-1	TGTGCCACCGGACAGGGGGACAATGAGCAGTTCTTC	CATGQGDNEQFF
.	.	TRBV11-2	TRBJ2-7	TGTGCCAGCAGCTTTGACAGCTCCTACGAGCAGTACTTC	CASSFDSSYEQYF
.	.	TRBV2	TRBJ2-7	TGTGCCAGCAACACCCTAGACGGCTCCTACGAGCAGTACTTC	CASNTLDGSYEQYF